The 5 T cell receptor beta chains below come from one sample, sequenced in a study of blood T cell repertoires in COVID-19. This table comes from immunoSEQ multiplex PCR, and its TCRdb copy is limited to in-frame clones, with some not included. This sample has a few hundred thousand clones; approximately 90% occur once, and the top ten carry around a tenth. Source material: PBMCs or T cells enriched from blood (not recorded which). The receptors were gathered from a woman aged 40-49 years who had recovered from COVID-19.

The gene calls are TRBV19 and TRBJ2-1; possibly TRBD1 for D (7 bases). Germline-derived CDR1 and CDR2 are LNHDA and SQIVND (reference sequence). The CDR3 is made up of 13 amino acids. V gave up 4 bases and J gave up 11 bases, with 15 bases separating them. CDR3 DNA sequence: TGTGCCAGTAGTACTCAGGGGGGCACCCAGCAGTTCTTC. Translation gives CASSTQGGTQQFF.

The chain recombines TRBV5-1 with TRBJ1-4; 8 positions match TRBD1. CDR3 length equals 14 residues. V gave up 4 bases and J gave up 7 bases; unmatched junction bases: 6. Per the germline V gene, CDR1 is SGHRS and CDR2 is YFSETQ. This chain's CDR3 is CASSGQGEGEKLFF. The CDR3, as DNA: TGCGCCAGCAGCGGACAGGGAGAGGGTGAAAAACTGTTTTTT.

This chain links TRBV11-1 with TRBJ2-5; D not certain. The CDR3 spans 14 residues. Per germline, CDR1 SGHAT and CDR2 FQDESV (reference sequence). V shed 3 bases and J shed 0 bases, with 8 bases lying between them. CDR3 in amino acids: CASSFQAYQETQYF. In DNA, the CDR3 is TGTGCCAGCAGCTTCCAGGCGTACCAAGAGACCCAGTACTTC. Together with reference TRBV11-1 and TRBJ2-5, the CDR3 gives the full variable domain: EAEVAQSPRYKITEKSQAVAFWCDPISGHATLYWYRQILGQGPELLVQFQDESVVDDSQLPKDRFSAERLKGVDSTLKIQPAELGDSAMYLCASSFQAYQETQYFGPGTRLLVL.

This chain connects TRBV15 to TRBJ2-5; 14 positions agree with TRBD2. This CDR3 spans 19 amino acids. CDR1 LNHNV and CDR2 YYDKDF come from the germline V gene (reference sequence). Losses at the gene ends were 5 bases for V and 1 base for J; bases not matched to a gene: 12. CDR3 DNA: TGTGCCACCAGCTTACGCCGGACTAGCGGGGGGACACCCCAAGAGACCCAGTACTTC. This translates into CATSLRRTSGGTPQETQYF.

CDR3 sequence reads: CASDGGANEQFF. DNA of the CDR3: TGTGCCAGTGATGGAGGGGCCAATGAGCAGTTCTTC. The chain links TRBV19 to TRBJ2-1, with D maybe TRBD2 (6 bases). This CDR3 comprises 12 residues. Germline values: CDR1 LNHDA, CDR2 SQIVND (reference sequence). Deletions cut 8 bases from V and 6 bases from J, with 11 bases between.